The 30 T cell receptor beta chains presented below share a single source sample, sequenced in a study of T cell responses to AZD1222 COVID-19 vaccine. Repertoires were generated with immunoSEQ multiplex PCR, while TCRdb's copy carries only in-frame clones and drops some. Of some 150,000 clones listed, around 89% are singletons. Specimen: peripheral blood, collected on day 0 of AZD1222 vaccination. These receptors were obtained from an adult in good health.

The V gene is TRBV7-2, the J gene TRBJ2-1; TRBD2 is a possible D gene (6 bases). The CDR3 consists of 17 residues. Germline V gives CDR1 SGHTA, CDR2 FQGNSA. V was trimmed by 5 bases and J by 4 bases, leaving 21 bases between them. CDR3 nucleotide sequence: TGTGCCAGCAGCGGACGGGGGTCGAGCGGGCCATACAATGAGCAGTTCTTC. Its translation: CASSGRGSSGPYNEQFF.

This CDR3 reads CASSLDPGGRRSGELFF. The CDR3, as DNA: TGTGCCAGCAGCTTGGATCCGGGCGGGAGGAGGTCCGGGGAGCTGTTTTTT. The chain uses TRBV5-6 and TRBJ2-2, with 8 bases lining up with TRBD2. V lost 0 bases and J lost 6; bases outside the gene matches: 10. The germline gives CDR1 SGHDT, CDR2 YYEEEE. CDR3 length equals 17 residues. Full variable domain (remainder filled in from reference TRBV5-6 and TRBJ2-2): DAGVTQSPTHLIKTRGQQVTLRCSPKSGHDTVSWYQQALGQGPQFIFQYYEEEERQRGNFPDRFSGHQFPNYSSELNVNALLLGDSALYLCASSLDPGGRRSGELFFGEGSRLTVL.

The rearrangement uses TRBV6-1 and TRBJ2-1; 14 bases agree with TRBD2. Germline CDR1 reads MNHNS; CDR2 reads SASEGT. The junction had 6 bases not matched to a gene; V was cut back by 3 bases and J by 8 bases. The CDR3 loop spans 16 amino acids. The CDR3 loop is CASSDQTSGRAHEQFF. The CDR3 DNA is TGTGCCAGCAGTGACCAGACTAGCGGGAGGGCCCATGAGCAGTTCTTC.

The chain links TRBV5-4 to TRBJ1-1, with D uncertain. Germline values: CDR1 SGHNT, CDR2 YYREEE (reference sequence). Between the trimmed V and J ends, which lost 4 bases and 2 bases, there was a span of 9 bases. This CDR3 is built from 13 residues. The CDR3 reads CASSPDPNTEAFF. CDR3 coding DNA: TGTGCCAGCAGCCCGGACCCCAACACTGAAGCTTTCTTT.

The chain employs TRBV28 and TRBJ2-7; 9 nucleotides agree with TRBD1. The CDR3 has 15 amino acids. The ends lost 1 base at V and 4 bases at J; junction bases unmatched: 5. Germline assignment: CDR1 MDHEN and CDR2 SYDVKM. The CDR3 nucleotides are TGTGCCAGCAGTTTATCCGGGACAGGGTTATACGAGCAGTACTTC. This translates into CASSLSGTGLYEQYF.

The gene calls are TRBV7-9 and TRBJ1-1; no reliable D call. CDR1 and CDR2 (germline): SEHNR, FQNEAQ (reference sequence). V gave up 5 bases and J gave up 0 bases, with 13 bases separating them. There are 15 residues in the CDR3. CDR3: CASSTSQRVNTEAFF. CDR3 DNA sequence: TGTGCCAGCAGCACCTCACAGCGGGTGAACACTGAAGCTTTCTTT.

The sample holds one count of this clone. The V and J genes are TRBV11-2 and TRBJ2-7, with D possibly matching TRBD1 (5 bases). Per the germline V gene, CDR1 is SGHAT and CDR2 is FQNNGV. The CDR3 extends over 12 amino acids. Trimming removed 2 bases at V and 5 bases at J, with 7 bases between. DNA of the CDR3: TGTGCCAGCAGCTTAATAGGGGACGAGCAGTACTTC. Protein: CASSLIGDEQYF. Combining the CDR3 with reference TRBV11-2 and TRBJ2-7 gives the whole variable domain EAGVAQSPRYKIIEKRQSVAFWCNPISGHATLYWYQQILGQGPKLLIQFQNNGVVDDSQLPKDRFSAERLKGVDSTLKIQPAKLEDSAVYLCASSLIGDEQYFGPGTRLTVT.

CDR3 DNA sequence: TGCGCCAGCAGTCAAATATCTGGGGATGGCTACACCTTC. It yields the protein CASSQISGDGYTF. V and J are TRBV23-1 and TRBJ1-2, with D hard to call. TRBV23-1 is an ORF, with its function uncertain. The ends were cut back, 2 bases at V and 6 bases at J, with 10 bases in the middle. The CDR3 has 13 residues.

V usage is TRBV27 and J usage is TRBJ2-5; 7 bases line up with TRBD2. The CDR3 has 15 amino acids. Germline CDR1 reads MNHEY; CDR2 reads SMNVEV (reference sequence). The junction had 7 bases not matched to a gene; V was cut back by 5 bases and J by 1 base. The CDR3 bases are TGTGCCAGCAGTCCGATCGGGACTACCCAAGAGACCCAGTACTTC. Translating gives CASSPIGTTQETQYF.

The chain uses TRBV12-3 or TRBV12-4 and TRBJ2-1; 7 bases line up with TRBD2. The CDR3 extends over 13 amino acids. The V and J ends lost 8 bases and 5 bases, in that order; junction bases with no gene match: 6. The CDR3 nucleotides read TGTGCCAGCGGGCGGGGGTTGGACAATGAGCAGTTCTTC. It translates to CASGRGLDNEQFF.

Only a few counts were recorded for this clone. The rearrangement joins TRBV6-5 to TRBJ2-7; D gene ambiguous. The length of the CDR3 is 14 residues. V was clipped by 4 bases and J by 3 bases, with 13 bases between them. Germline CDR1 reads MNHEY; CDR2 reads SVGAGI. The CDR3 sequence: CASSSPAALYEQYF. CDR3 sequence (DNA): TGTGCCAGCAGTTCCCCAGCAGCCCTCTACGAGCAGTACTTC.

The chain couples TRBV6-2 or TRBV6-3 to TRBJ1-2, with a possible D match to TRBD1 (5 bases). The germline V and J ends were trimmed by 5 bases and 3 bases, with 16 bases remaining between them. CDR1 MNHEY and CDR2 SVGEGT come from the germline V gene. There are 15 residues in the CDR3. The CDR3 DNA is TGTGCCAGCAGTCCCCAAGCAGGGCTCGACTATGGCTACACCTTC. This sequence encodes CASSPQAGLDYGYTF.

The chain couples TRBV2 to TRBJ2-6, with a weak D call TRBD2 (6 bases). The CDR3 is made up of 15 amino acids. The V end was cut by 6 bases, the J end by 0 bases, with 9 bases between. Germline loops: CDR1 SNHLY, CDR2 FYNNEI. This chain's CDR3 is CASRGGSSGANVLTF. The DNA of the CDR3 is TGTGCCAGCAGGGGAGGAAGCTCTGGGGCCAACGTCCTGACTTTC.

The CDR3 sequence is CASSSHLPGHPTEAFF. The CDR3 region has the DNA TGTGCCAGCAGCTCCCATCTACCGGGACACCCTACTGAAGCTTTCTTT. The chain combines TRBV3-1 (or the pseudogene TRBV3-2) with TRBJ1-1; maybe TRBD1 (6 bases). Between the trimmed V and J ends, which lost 5 bases and 5 bases, there was a span of 21 bases. This CDR3 is built from 16 residues. Germline V gives CDR1 LGHDT, CDR2 YNNKEL (reference sequence).

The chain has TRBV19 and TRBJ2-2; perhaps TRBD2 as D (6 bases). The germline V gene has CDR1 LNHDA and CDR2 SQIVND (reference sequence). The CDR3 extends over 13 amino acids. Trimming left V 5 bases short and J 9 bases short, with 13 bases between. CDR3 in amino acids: CASSAGGLRELFF. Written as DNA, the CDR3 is TGTGCCAGTAGTGCCGGGGGTCTGAGGGAGCTGTTTTTT.

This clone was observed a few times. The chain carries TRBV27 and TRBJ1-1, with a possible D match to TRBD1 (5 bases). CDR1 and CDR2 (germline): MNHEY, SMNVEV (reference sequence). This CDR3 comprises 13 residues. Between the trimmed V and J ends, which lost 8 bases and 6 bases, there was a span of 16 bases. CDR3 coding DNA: TGTGCCAGCGCTCAGGGTGGGTGGGCTGAAGCTTTCTTT. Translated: CASAQGGWAEAFF.

CDR3 nucleotide sequence: TGTGCCAGCAGCGTAGGTACGGCGGGAGGATATGAGCAGTTCTTC. Translating it yields CASSVGTAGGYEQFF. The chain carries TRBV9 and TRBJ2-1; 8 positions match TRBD2. The CDR3 is made up of 15 amino acids. Losses at the gene ends were 0 bases for V and 8 bases for J; bases not matched to a gene: 7. Germline V gene lookup returns CDR1 SGDLS and CDR2 YYNGEE.

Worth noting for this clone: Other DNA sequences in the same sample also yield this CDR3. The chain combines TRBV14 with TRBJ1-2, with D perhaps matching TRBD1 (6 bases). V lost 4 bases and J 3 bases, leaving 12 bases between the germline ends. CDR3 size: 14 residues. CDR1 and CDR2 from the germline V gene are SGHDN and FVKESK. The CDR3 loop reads CASSPQGGYYGYTF. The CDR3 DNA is TGTGCCAGCAGCCCACAGGGAGGCTACTATGGCTACACCTTC.

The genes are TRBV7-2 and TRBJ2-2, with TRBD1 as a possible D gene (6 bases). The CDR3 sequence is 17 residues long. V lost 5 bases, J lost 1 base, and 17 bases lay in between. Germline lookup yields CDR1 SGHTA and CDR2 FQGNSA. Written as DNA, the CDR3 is TGTGCCAGCAGCCCCCCCCCTCGGGGACAGAACACCGGGGAGCTGTTTTTT. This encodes CASSPPPRGQNTGELFF.

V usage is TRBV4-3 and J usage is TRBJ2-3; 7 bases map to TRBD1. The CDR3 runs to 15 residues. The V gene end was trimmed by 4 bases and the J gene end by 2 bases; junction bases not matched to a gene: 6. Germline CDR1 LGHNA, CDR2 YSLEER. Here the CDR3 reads CASSLDRATTDTQYF. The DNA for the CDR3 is TGCGCCAGCAGCCTAGACAGGGCGACCACAGATACGCAGTATTTT.

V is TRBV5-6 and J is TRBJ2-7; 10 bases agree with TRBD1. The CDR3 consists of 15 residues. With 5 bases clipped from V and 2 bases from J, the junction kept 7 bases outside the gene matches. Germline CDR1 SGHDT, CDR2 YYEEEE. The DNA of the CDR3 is TGTGCCAGCAGTTTCGGGACAGGGGTCGCCTACGAGCAGTACTTC. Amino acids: CASSFGTGVAYEQYF.

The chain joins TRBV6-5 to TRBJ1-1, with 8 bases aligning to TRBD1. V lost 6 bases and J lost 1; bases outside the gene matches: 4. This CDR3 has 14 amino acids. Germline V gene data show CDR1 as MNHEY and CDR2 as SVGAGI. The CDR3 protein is CASSPGQENTEAFF. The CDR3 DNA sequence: TGTGCCAGCAGCCCGGGACAGGAGAACACTGAAGCTTTCTTT.

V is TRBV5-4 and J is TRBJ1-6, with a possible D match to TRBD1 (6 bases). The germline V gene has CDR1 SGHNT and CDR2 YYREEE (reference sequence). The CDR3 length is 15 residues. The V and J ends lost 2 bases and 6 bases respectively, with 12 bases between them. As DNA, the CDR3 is TGTGCCAGCAGCTTACAGGGTGTTGGTAATTCACCCCTCCACTTT. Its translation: CASSLQGVGNSPLHF. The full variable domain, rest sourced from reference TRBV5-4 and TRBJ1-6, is ETGVTQSPTHLIKTRGQQVTLRCSSQSGHNTVSWYQQALGQGPQFIFQYYREEENGRGNFPPRFSGLQFPNYSSELNVNALELDDSALYLCASSLQGVGNSPLHFGNGTRLTVT.

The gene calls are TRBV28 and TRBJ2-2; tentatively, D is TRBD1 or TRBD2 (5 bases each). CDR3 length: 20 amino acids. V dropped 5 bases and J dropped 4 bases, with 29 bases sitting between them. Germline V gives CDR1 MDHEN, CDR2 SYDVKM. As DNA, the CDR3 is TGTGCCAGCAGTATATCAGGGTTTTGGGGAGCCAGGAGGTTCACCGGGGAGCTGTTTTTT. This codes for CASSISGFWGARRFTGELFF. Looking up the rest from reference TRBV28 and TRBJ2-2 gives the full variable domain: DVKVTQSSRYLVKRTGEKVFLECVQDMDHENMFWYRQDPGLGLRLIYFSYDVKMKEKGDIPEGYSVSREKKERFSLILESASTNQTSMYLCASSISGFWGARRFTGELFFGEGSRLTVL.

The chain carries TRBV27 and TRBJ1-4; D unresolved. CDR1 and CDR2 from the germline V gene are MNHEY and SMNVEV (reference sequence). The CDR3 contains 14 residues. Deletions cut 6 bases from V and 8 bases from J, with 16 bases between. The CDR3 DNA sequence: TGTGCCAGCAGACCGCCCGGGAAGCAGGAAAAACTGTTTTTT. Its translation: CASRPPGKQEKLFF.

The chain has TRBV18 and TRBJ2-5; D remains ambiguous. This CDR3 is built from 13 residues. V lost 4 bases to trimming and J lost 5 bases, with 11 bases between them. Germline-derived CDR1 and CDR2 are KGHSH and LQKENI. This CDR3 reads CASSRSTRETQYF. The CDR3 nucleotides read TGTGCCAGCTCACGGAGTACGAGGGAGACCCAGTACTTC.

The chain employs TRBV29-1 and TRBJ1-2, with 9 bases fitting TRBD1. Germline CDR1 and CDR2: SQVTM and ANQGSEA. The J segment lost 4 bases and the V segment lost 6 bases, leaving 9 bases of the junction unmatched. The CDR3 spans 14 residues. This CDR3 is CSVQTGGRSYGYTF. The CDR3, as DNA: TGCAGCGTCCAGACAGGGGGGAGAAGCTATGGCTACACCTTC.

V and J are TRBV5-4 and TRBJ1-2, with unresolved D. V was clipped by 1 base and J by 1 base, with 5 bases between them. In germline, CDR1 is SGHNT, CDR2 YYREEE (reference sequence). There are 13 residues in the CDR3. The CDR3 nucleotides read TGTGCCAGCAGCTTGAGGGATAACTATGGCTACACCTTC. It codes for CASSLRDNYGYTF.

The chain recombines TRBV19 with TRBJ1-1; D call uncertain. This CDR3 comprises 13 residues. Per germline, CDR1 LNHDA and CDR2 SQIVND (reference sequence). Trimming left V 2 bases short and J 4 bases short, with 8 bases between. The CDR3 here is CASSIRVLTEAFF. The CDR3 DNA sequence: TGTGCCAGTAGTATAAGGGTGCTCACTGAAGCTTTCTTT. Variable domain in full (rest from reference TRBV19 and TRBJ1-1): DGGITQSPKYLFRKEGQNVTLSCEQNLNHDAMYWYRQDPGQGLRLIYYSQIVNDFQKGDIAEGYSVSREKKESFPLTVTSAQKNPTAFYLCASSIRVLTEAFFGQGTRLTVV.

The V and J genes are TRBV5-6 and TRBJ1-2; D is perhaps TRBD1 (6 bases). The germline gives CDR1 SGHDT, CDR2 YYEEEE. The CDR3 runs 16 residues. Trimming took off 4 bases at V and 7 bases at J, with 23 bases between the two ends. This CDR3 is CASSPTSQGPSSGYTF. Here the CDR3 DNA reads TGTGCCAGCAGCCCCACCTCACAGGGCCCTTCGTCTGGCTACACCTTC.